This T cell receptor (beta chain) was sequenced in a study of early T cells in non-severe SARS-CoV-2 infection. Study-level information: Bulk RNA isolated from unsorted whole blood underwent sequencing; chains were not paired.

Unique molecular identifiers tagged individual cDNA molecules. TCRdb fed the 5' RACE reads into MiXCR, producing one record per CDR3 protein. The sample holds approximately 89,000 distinct CDR3 sequences, over 13% seen once. This clonotype was counted only a few times. Its antigen remains unidentified. Study-wide findings and caveats: The VDJdb matching leaned toward anti-spike CD8 responses and overlooked private and CD4 specificities.

The CDR3 sequence is 13 residues long. Trimming stripped 5 bases from V and 10 bases from J, with 15 bases between. Germline V gives CDR1 SNHLY, CDR2 FYNNEI. The chain links TRBV2 to TRBJ2-1; D remains ambiguous. The sequence derives from an adult who was a healthcare worker with PCR-confirmed SARS-CoV-2 infection or an uninfected control (not recorded which). The sequencing input was whole blood. The CDR3 region is CASSLYLLREQFF. The CDR3 coding sequence is TGTGCCAGCAGTCTATACTTGCTAAGAGAGCAGTTCTTC. The full variable domain, its missing parts supplied by reference TRBV2 and TRBJ2-1, is EPEVTQTPSHQVTQMGQEVILRCVPISNHLYFYWYRQILGQKVEFLVSFYNNEISEKSEIFDDQFSVERPDGSNFTLKIRSTKLEDSAMYFCASSLYLLREQFFGPGTRLTVL.